The 22 T cell receptor beta chains below were found in one sample sequenced in a study of cytomegalovirus exposure and HLA in healthy donors. 13 Jbeta primers and 60 Vbeta primers were used for the PCR. Measured with immunoSEQ multiplex PCR; TCRdb has only the in-frame clones, and not every one. The profile covers about 80,000 clones, with around 67% appearing a single time and around 7% taken by the ten largest. Source material: PBMCs. The receptors shown here come from a woman between 45 and 65 years old in good health and CMV-seropositive.

There are a few counts of this clone. The CDR3 nucleotides are TGTGCCAGCAGTTACGGGCAGGGCGGGAGTGGCTACACCTTC. It translates to CASSYGQGGSGYTF. The rearrangement links TRBV6-6 to TRBJ1-2; possible D gene TRBD1, 5 bases. V was cut by 2 bases and J by 7 bases, with 14 bases left in between. CDR1 and CDR2 (germline): MNHNY, SVGAGI (reference sequence). The CDR3 is made up of 14 amino acids.

A few counts support this clone. V is TRBV7-3 and J is TRBJ1-6, with 7 nucleotides matching TRBD1. V lost 8 bases to trimming and J lost 2 bases; unmatched junction nucleotides: 6. The CDR3 spans 15 residues. Germline V CDR1 and CDR2: SGHTA, FQGTGA. The CDR3 here is CASSPTGPYNSPLHF. CDR3 nucleotide sequence: TGTGCCAGCTCCCCGACAGGGCCCTATAATTCACCCCTCCACTTT.

The rearrangement joins TRBV6-4 to TRBJ2-1; 12 nucleotides match TRBD1. The CDR3 contains 15 residues. In germline, CDR1 is MRHNA, CDR2 SNTAGT. The V and J ends lost 3 bases and 8 bases, in that order; junction bases with no gene match: 5. The CDR3 sequence: CASSDSGTGGDEQFF. Here the CDR3 DNA reads TGTGCCAGCAGTGATTCCGGGACAGGGGGCGATGAGCAGTTCTTC.

This clone occurred a few times. The chain employs TRBV6-1 and TRBJ1-6, with a tentative D call TRBD1 (6 bases). Germline V gene lookup returns CDR1 MNHNS and CDR2 SASEGT. Between the trimmed V and J ends, which lost 4 bases and 7 bases, there was a span of 14 bases. CDR3 length equals 15 residues. The CDR3 DNA sequence: TGTGCCAGCAGTGGCTCCGGGACACTGAATTCACCCCTCCACTTT. It yields the protein CASSGSGTLNSPLHF.

This sequence joins TRBV11-2 and TRBJ2-2, with TRBD1 as a possible D gene (5 bases). Germline CDR1 and CDR2: SGHAT and FQNNGV. Trimming pared 0 bases from V and 4 bases from J, leaving 9 bases between. CDR3 length equals 15 residues. The CDR3 DNA reads as TGTGCCAGCAGCTTAGAGCAGGACATCACCGGGGAGCTGTTTTTT. Translated, it gives CASSLEQDITGELFF.

V is TRBV27 and J is TRBJ2-3, with D perhaps TRBD2 (6 bases). Germline CDR1 and CDR2: MNHEY and SMNVEV (reference sequence). This CDR3 has 15 amino acids. Trimming took off 4 bases at V and 5 bases at J, with 16 bases between the two ends. CDR3 amino acids: CASSWRGGRGDTQYF. The CDR3 coding sequence is TGTGCCAGCAGTTGGCGGGGCGGCCGGGGAGATACGCAGTATTTT.

The rearrangement joins TRBV25-1 to TRBJ2-1, with D possibly being TRBD2 (7 bases). This CDR3 is 15 amino acids long. V lost 0 bases, J lost 5 bases, and 11 bases lay in between. The germline gives CDR1 MGHDK, CDR2 SYGVNS. The CDR3 bases are TGTGCCAGCAGTGAATACGGGGGGCGGCACAATGAGCAGTTCTTC. It codes for CASSEYGGRHNEQFF.

A few counts support this clone. This chain joins TRBV10-1 and TRBJ1-1; TRBD1 is a possible D gene (5 bases). The CDR3 totals 15 residues. V shed 6 bases and J shed 4 bases, with 18 bases lying between them. The germline V gene has CDR1 WNHNN and CDR2 SYGVQD (reference sequence). CDR3 bases: TGCGCCAGCAGCAAGTTGACAGCCTGGGGCACTGAAGCTTTCTTT. It translates to CASSKLTAWGTEAFF.

This clone showed up just a few times. V and J are TRBV5-1 and TRBJ1-5; 11 bases match TRBD1. There are 15 residues in the CDR3. CDR1 is SGHRS, CDR2 YFSETQ, per germline. The ends lost 0 bases at V and 6 bases at J; junction bases unmatched: 2. CDR3 in amino acids: CASSLAGQGGQPQHF. The CDR3 region has the DNA TGCGCCAGCAGCTTGGCGGGACAGGGGGGTCAGCCCCAGCATTTT.

This clone was observed once. The CDR3 protein is CASSYGTGDQPQHF. The CDR3 DNA reads as TGTGCCAGCAGTTACGGGACAGGCGATCAGCCCCAGCATTTT. The rearrangement joins TRBV6-6 to TRBJ1-5; 8 bases match TRBD1. The germline CDR1 and CDR2 sequences are MNHNY and SVGAGI (reference sequence). The CDR3 runs 14 residues. J lost 5 bases, V lost 2 bases, and 2 bases had no gene match.

The CDR3: CASSGLAGDQETQYF. CDR3 coding DNA: TGTGCCAGCAGCGGACTAGCGGGGGATCAAGAGACCCAGTACTTC. This sequence joins TRBV2 and TRBJ2-5; the match to TRBD2 covers 13 bases. In germline, CDR1 is SNHLY, CDR2 FYNNEI. The trim removed 6 bases at V and 2 bases at J, leaving 3 bases unmatched. The CDR3 loop spans 15 amino acids.

Turning to this clone: The junction and the germline gene differ at one end; a read error may be behind it. The chain employs TRBV7-9 and TRBJ1-6; D gene uncertain. Germline assignment: CDR1 SEHNR and CDR2 FQNEAQ (reference sequence). The CDR3 spans 14 residues. CDR3 residues: CSSSLAVGDSPLHF. The CDR3 DNA reads as TGTTCCAGCAGCTTAGCAGTCGGGGATTCACCCCTCCACTTT. Full variable domain (rest looked up from reference TRBV7-9 and TRBJ1-6): DTGVSQNPRHKITKRGQNVTFRCDPISEHNRLYWYRQTLGQGPEFLTYFQNEAQLEKSRLLSDRFSAERPKGSFSTLEIQRTEQGDSAMYLCSSSLAVGDSPLHFGNGTRLTVT.

As DNA, the CDR3 is TGTGCCAGCAGCGGACTAGCGGGGGGAGATACGCAGTATTTT. This sequence encodes CASSGLAGGDTQYF. J is TRBJ2-3 and V is TRBV4-2; 14 bases fit TRBD2. CDR1 and CDR2 from the germline V gene are LGHNA and YNFKEQ. The CDR3 is 14 amino acids. V dropped 5 bases and J dropped 5; count of bases not matched to a gene: 0.

The chain couples TRBV6-4 to TRBJ1-2; D is undetermined. Trimming stripped 3 bases from V and 7 bases from J, with 18 bases between. Looked up from germline, CDR1 is MRHNA and CDR2 is SNTAGT. The CDR3 has 15 amino acids. CDR3 sequence: CASSEEDGPAGGYTF. The CDR3 DNA is TGTGCCAGCAGTGAGGAGGACGGCCCCGCCGGTGGCTACACCTTC.

The rearrangement links TRBV2 to TRBJ2-2; 7 bases match TRBD1. The V segment lost 2 bases and the J segment 1 base; nucleotides outside the gene matches: 4. This CDR3 has 16 residues. Germline values: CDR1 SNHLY, CDR2 FYNNEI. In DNA form, the CDR3 reads TGTGCCAGCAGTGAACAAGGGGGCCTGAACACCGGGGAGCTGTTTTTT. It translates to CASSEQGGLNTGELFF.

V gene TRBV27 combines with J gene TRBJ2-1, with no clear D. Trimming took 6 bases from V and 3 from J, leaving 6 bases between them. Germline V gene data show CDR1 as MNHEY and CDR2 as SMNVEV (reference sequence). The CDR3 loop spans 12 amino acids. CDR3 sequence reads: CASSPGYNEQFF. Here the CDR3 DNA reads TGTGCCAGCAGCCCAGGCTACAATGAGCAGTTCTTC.

V gene TRBV28 combines with J gene TRBJ1-6, with 9 bases matching TRBD1. Unmatched junction bases numbered 2, after V lost 3 bases and J lost 8 bases. The germline V gene encodes CDR1 MDHEN and CDR2 SYDVKM. The CDR3 spans 14 residues. The CDR3 coding sequence is TGTGCCAGCAGTTTTACAGGGGGCGATTCACCCCTCCACTTT. This encodes CASSFTGGDSPLHF.

The chain has TRBV5-1 and TRBJ2-5; 11 bases are shared with TRBD2. The DNA end lines up better with TRBJ2-7; the J call may be wrong. Germline assignment: CDR1 SGHRS and CDR2 YFSETQ. The CDR3 extends over 16 amino acids. CDR3 bases: TGCGCCAGCAGCTTGGTTAGCGGGGGGGCCCCGTACGAGCAGTACTTC. Amino acid sequence: CASSLVSGGAPYEQYF.

The chain couples TRBV11-2 to TRBJ2-3, with TRBD1 matching over 9 bases. Germline assignment: CDR1 SGHAT and CDR2 FQNNGV. There are 17 residues in the CDR3. Trimming cost V 5 bases and J 3 bases; bases outside gene matches: 12. CDR3: CASSVRGTGGRTDTQYF. The CDR3 DNA is TGTGCCAGCAGCGTTAGGGGTACAGGGGGCAGGACAGATACGCAGTATTTT.

The chain has TRBV19 and TRBJ2-1, with 7 bases that match TRBD2. Trimming removed 3 bases from V and 9 bases from J; junction bases left unmatched: 8. The CDR3 loop spans 14 amino acids. In germline, CDR1 is LNHDA, CDR2 SQIVND (reference sequence). The CDR3 sequence is CASSIWTRDSEQFF. CDR3 sequence (DNA): TGTGCCAGTAGTATTTGGACTAGGGATAGTGAGCAGTTCTTC.

Note on this clone: At one end, the junction sequence differs from germline, possibly due to a read error. The V call is TRBV6-6, the J call TRBJ2-5; D may be TRBD2 (5 bases). The length of the CDR3 is 11 residues. The V gene's germline CDR1 is MNHNY and CDR2 SVGAGI (reference sequence). CDR3 protein: CQTREQETQYF. The CDR3 DNA is TGCCAGACGAGGGAACAAGAGACCCAGTACTTC.

The J gene is TRBJ1-2, the V gene TRBV5-6, with 7 bases matching TRBD1. Germline CDR1 and CDR2: SGHDT and YYEEEE. This CDR3 region has 14 residues. The V gene end was trimmed by 4 bases and the J gene end by 2 bases; junction bases not matched to a gene: 5. CDR3 in amino acids: CASSVGQENYGYTF. In DNA, the CDR3 is TGTGCCAGCAGCGTCGGACAGGAGAACTATGGCTACACCTTC.